A single sample gave rise to the 16 T cell receptor beta chains below, sequenced in a study of T-cell memory formation after mild COVID-19. TCRdb reanalysed the 5' RACE reads using MiXCR and keeps one entry per CDR3 protein. The repertoire has fewer than 700,000 distinct CDR3 sequences, 20% to 25% of them found once; the top ten carry 7.5% to 9.5%. The sequencing input was PBMCs or a T cell subset sorted from them (not recorded which). The receptors were gathered from an adult woman who had mild COVID-19 (a few samples of this study predate the infection). Cell type and time point are not known.

The chain recombines TRBV6-2 or TRBV6-3 with TRBJ2-1; no clear D gene. The CDR3 covers 16 residues. Germline-derived CDR1 and CDR2 are MNHEY and SVGEGT. Trimming stripped 6 bases from V and 8 bases from J, with 23 bases between. The DNA for the CDR3 is TGTGCCAGCAGCTTCCTCCTACCTTCCCTCTTCGATGAGCAGTTCTTC. It codes for CASSFLLPSLFDEQFF.

This clonotype was picked up a small number of times. This chain connects TRBV14 to TRBJ2-7, with 9 bases identical to TRBD1. In germline, CDR1 is SGHDN, CDR2 FVKESK. The CDR3 runs 17 residues. V lost 4 bases and J lost 2; bases outside the gene matches: 12. The CDR3 sequence is CASSLQVGQGTPYEQYF. CDR3 nucleotides: TGTGCCAGCAGCCTACAGGTCGGACAGGGGACCCCCTACGAGCAGTACTTC.

The chain couples TRBV4-1 to TRBJ1-1, with TRBD1 identical over 9 bases. J lost 4 bases, V lost 8 bases, and 8 bases had no gene match. The length of the CDR3 is 14 residues. In germline, CDR1 is MGHRA, CDR2 YSYEKL. The CDR3 loop is CASQTGTGTTEAFF. The DNA of the CDR3 is TGCGCCAGCCAAACTGGGACAGGGACCACTGAAGCTTTCTTT.

This clonotype was seen a handful of times. The V gene is TRBV4-1, the J gene TRBJ2-2; TRBD2 might be the D (7 bases). V was trimmed by 1 base and J by 0 bases, leaving 21 bases between them. The CDR3 totals 20 residues. Germline CDR1 and CDR2: MGHRA and YSYEKL. CDR3 loop: CASSQGGVRGPHPNTGELFF. DNA for the CDR3: TGCGCCAGCAGCCAAGGCGGGGTGCGGGGGCCCCACCCGAACACCGGGGAGCTGTTTTTT.

This clonotype was seen only a few times. The J gene is TRBJ2-7, the V gene TRBV18; D is perhaps TRBD2 (7 bases). V lost 0 bases and J lost 5, with 14 bases in between. The CDR3 has 15 amino acids. Germline V CDR1 and CDR2: KGHSH, LQKENI. The CDR3 DNA is TGTGCCAGCTCACCACCCACGGGGGGCCGGCACGAGCAGTACTTC. Translation: CASSPPTGGRHEQYF.

This sequence joins TRBV5-1 and TRBJ2-7; D is possibly TRBD1 or TRBD2 (5 bases each). CDR1 is SGHRS and CDR2 is YFSETQ in the germline V gene. CDR3 length: 15 residues. The ends were cut back, 5 bases at V and 5 bases at J, with 20 bases in the middle. In nucleotides, the CDR3 is TGCGCCAGCAGGCTTGGGGCCCCGGGGTACCACGAGCAGTACTTC. This sequence encodes CASRLGAPGYHEQYF.

The chain recombines TRBV7-9 with TRBJ2-5; D tentatively reads TRBD1 or TRBD2 (5 bases each). The CDR3 is 15 residues long. Trimming took off 2 bases at V and 4 bases at J, with 14 bases between the two ends. CDR1 and CDR2 (germline): SEHNR, FQNEAQ (reference sequence). This CDR3 is CASSLPGQWTETQYF. The CDR3 DNA sequence: TGTGCCAGCAGCTTACCGGGGCAGTGGACAGAGACCCAGTACTTC.

This clonotype has more than one count but fewer than ten. The V gene is TRBV7-8, the J gene TRBJ2-3, with 13 bases identical to TRBD2. CDR1 SGHVS and CDR2 FQNEAQ come from the germline V gene. The CDR3 consists of 20 residues. The V gene end was trimmed by 3 bases and the J gene end by 2 bases; junction bases not matched to a gene: 14. This chain's CDR3 is CASSLGQLAGGPEHTDTQYF. The CDR3, as DNA: TGTGCCAGCAGCTTGGGCCAACTAGCGGGGGGGCCCGAGCACACAGATACGCAGTATTTT. Full variable domain (rest looked up from reference TRBV7-8 and TRBJ2-3): GAGVSQSPRYKVAKRGQDVALRCDPISGHVSLFWYQQALGQGPEFLTYFQNEAQLDKSGLPSDRFFAERPEGSVSTLKIQRTQQEDSAVYLCASSLGQLAGGPEHTDTQYFGPGTRLTVL.

The rearrangement uses TRBV9 and TRBJ2-2; tentative D call: TRBD1 (6 bases). Germline V gene sequence: CDR1 SGDLS, CDR2 YYNGEE. The CDR3 spans 14 residues. The V gene lost 0 bases and the J gene lost 7 bases, with 10 bases spanning the gap. As DNA, the CDR3 is TGTGCCAGCAGCGTAGCAGGGGTTGACGGGGAGCTGTTTTTT. This codes for CASSVAGVDGELFF.

This clonotype was counted only a few times. This chain uses TRBV4-1 with TRBJ2-7; TRBD2 matches 8 bases. CDR1 and CDR2 (germline): MGHRA, YSYEKL. The CDR3 is 16 residues long. V lost 1 base and J lost 4; bases outside the gene matches: 9. The CDR3 nucleotides are TGCGCCAGCAGCCAAGCCCCTCAGACTAGCGCGTACGAGCAGTACTTC. Its protein is CASSQAPQTSAYEQYF.

This clonotype turned up a few times. The chain recombines TRBV12-3 or TRBV12-4 with TRBJ1-2; possibly TRBD1 for D (6 bases). The V gene lost 4 bases and the J gene lost 4 bases, with 16 bases spanning the gap. The CDR3 contains 15 residues. CDR3 DNA sequence: TGTGCCAGCAGTTCCCGGCCGGGGGCAGGCTATGGCTACACCTTC. Protein sequence: CASSSRPGAGYGYTF.

This clonotype was seen a few times. This chain uses TRBV20-1 with TRBJ2-5; D not certain. The CDR3 contains 13 residues. In germline, CDR1 is DFQATT, CDR2 SNEGSKA (reference sequence). V was trimmed by 6 bases and J by 3 bases, leaving 14 bases between them. The CDR3 region is CSAPPSGKETQYF. CDR3 DNA: TGCAGTGCCCCCCCCTCTGGGAAAGAGACCCAGTACTTC.

The table lists this clonotype with a few counts. This sequence joins TRBV7-3 and TRBJ2-1, with 9 bases identical to TRBD1. This CDR3 has 15 amino acids. Germline CDR1 and CDR2: SGHTA and FQGTGA. Unmatched junction bases numbered 6, after V lost 4 bases and J lost 5 bases. CDR3 DNA sequence: TGTGCCAGCAGCTCACAGGGGGCCATGAACAATGAGCAGTTCTTC. Translating it yields CASSSQGAMNNEQFF. Filled out from reference TRBV7-3 and TRBJ2-1, the complete variable domain reads GAGVSQTPSNKVTEKGKYVELRCDPISGHTALYWYRQSLGQGPEFLIYFQGTGAADDSGLPNDRFFAVRPEGSVSTLKIQRTERGDSAVYLCASSSQGAMNNEQFFGPGTRLTVL.

V usage is TRBV11-2 and J usage is TRBJ2-2; TRBD1 matches at 9 bases. After removal of 5 bases from V and 4 bases from J, the junction contained 5 bases not matched to a gene. The CDR3 runs to 15 residues. CDR1 and CDR2 from the germline V gene are SGHAT and FQNNGV. The CDR3 reads CASSPRQGVTGELFF. In nucleotides, the CDR3 is TGTGCCAGCAGCCCTAGACAGGGGGTCACCGGGGAGCTGTTTTTT.

The V gene is TRBV10-3, the J gene TRBJ2-7; D is unresolved. CDR1 and CDR2 from the germline V gene are ENHRY and SYGVKD. The CDR3 sequence is 14 residues long. V lost 4 bases and J lost 3, with 13 bases in between. The chain's CDR3 is CAISAASLNYEQYF. The CDR3 DNA reads TGTGCCATCAGTGCAGCATCTCTTAACTACGAGCAGTACTTC.

This chain joins TRBV4-3 and TRBJ2-5; 11 nucleotides agree with TRBD2. V gave up 0 bases and J gave up 3 bases; unmatched junction bases: 3. CDR1 is LGHNA, CDR2 YSLEER, per germline. The CDR3 is 16 residues long. The CDR3 coding sequence is TGCGCCAGCAGCCAAGAGGGGGGACTAGCGGAAGAGACCCAGTACTTC. It specifies CASSQEGGLAEETQYF.